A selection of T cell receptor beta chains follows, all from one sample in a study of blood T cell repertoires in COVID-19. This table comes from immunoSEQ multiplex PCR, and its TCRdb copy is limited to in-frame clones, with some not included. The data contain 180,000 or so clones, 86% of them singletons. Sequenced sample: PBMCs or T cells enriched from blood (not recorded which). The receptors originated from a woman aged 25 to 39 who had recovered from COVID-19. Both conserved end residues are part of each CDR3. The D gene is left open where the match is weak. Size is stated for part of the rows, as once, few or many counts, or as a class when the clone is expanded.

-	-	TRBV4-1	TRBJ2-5	CASSQDPQTSSRGQETQYF	TGCGCCAGCAGCCAAGATCCCCAGACTTCGTCCCGGGGCCAAGAGACCCAGTACTTC
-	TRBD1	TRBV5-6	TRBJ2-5	CASSHTGGSQETQYF	TGTGCCAGCAGTCATACAGGGGGGTCTCAAGAGACCCAGTACTTC
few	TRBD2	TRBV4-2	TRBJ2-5	CASSQSPGLAGETQYF	TGTGCCAGCAGCCAGAGCCCCGGACTAGCGGGTGAGACCCAGTACTTC
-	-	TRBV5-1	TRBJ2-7	CASSLLAPPYEQYF	TGCGCCAGCAGCTTGTTAGCCCCCCCCTACGAGCAGTACTTC
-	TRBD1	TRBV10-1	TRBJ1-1	CASSESGQGNTEAFF	TGCGCCAGCAGTGAGTCAGGACAGGGAAACACTGAAGCTTTCTTT
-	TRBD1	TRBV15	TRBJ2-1	CATSRGGQGDYNEQFF	TGTGCCACCAGCAGAGGTGGACAGGGGGACTACAATGAGCAGTTCTTC
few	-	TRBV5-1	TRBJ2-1	CASSLSPGSAYNEQFF	TGCGCCAGCAGCTTGTCACCGGGTAGCGCCTACAATGAGCAGTTCTTC
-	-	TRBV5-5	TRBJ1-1	CASSLAGAGGGTEAFF	TGTGCCAGCAGCTTGGCCGGAGCGGGGGGCGGCACTGAAGCTTTCTTT
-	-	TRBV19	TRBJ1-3	CASSRSGNTIYF	TGTGCCAGTAGTCGCAGTGGAAACACCATATATTTT
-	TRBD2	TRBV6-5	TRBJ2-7	CASRTSGAGDYEQYF	TGTGCCAGCAGGACTAGCGGGGCGGGGGACTACGAGCAGTACTTC
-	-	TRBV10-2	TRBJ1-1	CASGWALNTEAFF	TGCGCCAGCGGTTGGGCCTTGAACACTGAAGCTTTCTTT
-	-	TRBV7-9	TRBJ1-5	CASSLGAGGNQPQHF	TGTGCCAGCAGCTTAGGAGCGGGAGGCAATCAGCCCCAGCATTTT
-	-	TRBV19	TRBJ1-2	CASSRSGGRGYGYTF	TGTGCCAGTAGCCGCAGCGGGGGACGGGGCTATGGCTACACCTTC
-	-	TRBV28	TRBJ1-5	CASSLPRSSNQPQHF	TGTGCCAGCAGTTTACCCCGGAGCAGCAATCAGCCCCAGCATTTT
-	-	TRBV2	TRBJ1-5	CASSESRLQPQHF	TGTGCCAGCAGTGAATCACGGTTGCAGCCCCAGCATTTT
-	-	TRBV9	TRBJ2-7	CASSEEVGEQYF	TGTGCCAGCAGCGAGGAGGTAGGAGAGCAGTACTTC
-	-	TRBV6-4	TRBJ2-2	CASSDSAGRGGELFF	TGTGCCAGCAGTGACTCCGCGGGGCGAGGCGGGGAGCTGTTTTTT
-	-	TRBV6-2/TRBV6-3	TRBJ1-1	CASSYLAGLATEAFF	TGTGCCAGCAGTTACTTGGCAGGGTTGGCCACTGAAGCTTTCTTT
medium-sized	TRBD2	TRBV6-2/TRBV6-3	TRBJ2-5	CASSLSASGVQETQYF	TGTGCCAGCAGTTTGTCGGCTAGCGGAGTCCAAGAGACCCAGTACTTC
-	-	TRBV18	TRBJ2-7	CASSPGDKGALWYEQYF	TGTGCCAGCTCACCAGGGGACAAGGGAGCTCTTTGGTATGAGCAGTACTTC
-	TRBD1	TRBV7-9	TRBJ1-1	CASSWRQGAEAFF	TGTGCCAGCAGCTGGAGACAGGGGGCTGAAGCTTTCTTT
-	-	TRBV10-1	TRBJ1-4	CASRELKTNEKLFF	TGCGCCAGCCGCGAATTAAAGACTAATGAAAAACTGTTTTTT
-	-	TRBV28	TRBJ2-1	CASSLIRSSYNEQFF	TGTGCCAGCAGTTTAATTAGGAGCTCCTACAATGAGCAGTTCTTC
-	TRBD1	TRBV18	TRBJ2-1	CASSPGQTYNEQFF	TGTGCCAGCTCACCGGGACAGACCTACAATGAGCAGTTCTTC
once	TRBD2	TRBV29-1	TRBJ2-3	CSAAGGYPSGRGTSTDTQYF	TGCAGCGCGGCGGGAGGATACCCCAGCGGGAGGGGTACTAGCACAGATACGCAGTATTTT
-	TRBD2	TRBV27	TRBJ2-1	CASSFLTSAGNSYNEQFF	TGTGCCAGCAGTTTCCTCACTAGCGCGGGAAACTCCTACAATGAGCAGTTCTTC
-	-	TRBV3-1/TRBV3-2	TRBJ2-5	CASAKRSQETQYF	TGTGCCAGCGCAAAGAGATCTCAAGAGACCCAGTACTTC
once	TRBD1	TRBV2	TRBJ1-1	CASRGQGNTEAFF	TGTGCCAGCAGGGGACAGGGGAACACTGAAGCTTTCTTT
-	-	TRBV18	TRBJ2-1	CASRGGNEQFF	TGTGCCAGTAGGGGAGGCAATGAGCAGTTCTTC
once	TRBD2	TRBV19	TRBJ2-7	CASSRPSGRLYEQYF	TGTGCCAGTAGTAGGCCTAGCGGGAGGCTCTACGAGCAGTACTTC
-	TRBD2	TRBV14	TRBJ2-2	CASSYGTSGRIGELFF	TGTGCCAGCAGCTACGGGACTAGCGGGAGAATCGGGGAGCTGTTTTTT
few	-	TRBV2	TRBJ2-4	CASSEMMGGVNENIQYF	TGTGCCAGCAGTGAAATGATGGGGGGAGTGAACGAAAACATTCAGTACTTC
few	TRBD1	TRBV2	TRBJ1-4	CASSDWTGNEKLFF	TGTGCCAGCAGTGACTGGACAGGGAATGAAAAACTGTTTTTT
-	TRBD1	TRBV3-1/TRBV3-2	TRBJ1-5	CASSQGTGSYQPQHF	TGTGCCAGCAGCCAAGGGACAGGGTCCTATCAGCCCCAGCATTTT
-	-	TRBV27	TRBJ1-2	CASSYQGQYYGYTF	TGTGCCAGCAGTTACCAGGGCCAATACTATGGCTACACCTTC
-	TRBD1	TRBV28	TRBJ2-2	CASSSRDSSTGELFF	TGTGCCAGCAGTTCCCGGGACAGCTCGACCGGGGAGCTGTTTTTT
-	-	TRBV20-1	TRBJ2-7	CSAERFEQYF	TGCAGTGCTGAGAGGTTCGAGCAGTACTTC
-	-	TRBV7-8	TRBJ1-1	CASSFSGTNTEAFF	TGTGCCAGCAGCTTTTCAGGGACTAACACTGAAGCTTTCTTT
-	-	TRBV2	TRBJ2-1	CASSELGYNEQFF	TGTGCCAGCAGTGAACTCGGTTACAATGAGCAGTTCTTC
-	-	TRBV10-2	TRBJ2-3	CASSEIPDSPPTDTQYF	TGCGCCAGCAGTGAAATTCCGGACTCTCCTCCCACAGATACGCAGTATTTT
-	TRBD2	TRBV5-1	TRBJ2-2	CASSSGTSGSPGELFF	TGCGCCAGCAGCTCTGGGACTAGCGGGAGCCCCGGGGAGCTGTTTTTT
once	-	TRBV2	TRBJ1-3	CASSEGQRFSGNTIYF	TGTGCCAGCAGTGAAGGCCAGAGGTTCTCTGGAAACACCATATATTTT
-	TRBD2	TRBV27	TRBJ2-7	CASILGGSGSLSYEQYF	TGTGCCAGCATTTTAGGGGGAAGCGGGAGCCTATCCTACGAGCAGTACTTC
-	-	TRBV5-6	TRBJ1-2	CASSRDLPVGYTF	TGTGCCAGCAGTCGGGATCTTCCTGTTGGCTACACCTTC
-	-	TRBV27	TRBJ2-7	CASIPRGAEPKDEQYF	TGTGCCAGCATCCCTCGTGGGGCAGAGCCGAAGGACGAGCAGTACTTC
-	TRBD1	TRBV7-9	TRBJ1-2	CASSSRTGGSYTF	TGTGCCAGCAGCTCGCGGACAGGGGGCAGCTACACCTTC
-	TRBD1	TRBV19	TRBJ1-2	CASSAGTGAPYGYTF	TGTGCCAGTAGTGCCGGGACAGGGGCTCCCTATGGCTACACCTTC
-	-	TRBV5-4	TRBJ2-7	CASRHLTRSHEQYF	TGTGCCAGCAGGCACCTAACTAGGTCCCACGAGCAGTACTTC
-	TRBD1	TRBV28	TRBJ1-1	CASNAGTGINTEAFF	TGTGCCAGCAACGCCGGGACAGGGATAAACACTGAAGCTTTCTTT
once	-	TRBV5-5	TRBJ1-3	CASSPGSSGNTIYF	TGTGCCAGCAGTCCCGGGAGCTCTGGAAACACCATATATTTT
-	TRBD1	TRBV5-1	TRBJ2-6	CASSYSGQGYWSGANVLTF	TGCGCCAGCAGCTACTCGGGACAGGGATACTGGTCTGGGGCCAACGTCCTGACTTTC